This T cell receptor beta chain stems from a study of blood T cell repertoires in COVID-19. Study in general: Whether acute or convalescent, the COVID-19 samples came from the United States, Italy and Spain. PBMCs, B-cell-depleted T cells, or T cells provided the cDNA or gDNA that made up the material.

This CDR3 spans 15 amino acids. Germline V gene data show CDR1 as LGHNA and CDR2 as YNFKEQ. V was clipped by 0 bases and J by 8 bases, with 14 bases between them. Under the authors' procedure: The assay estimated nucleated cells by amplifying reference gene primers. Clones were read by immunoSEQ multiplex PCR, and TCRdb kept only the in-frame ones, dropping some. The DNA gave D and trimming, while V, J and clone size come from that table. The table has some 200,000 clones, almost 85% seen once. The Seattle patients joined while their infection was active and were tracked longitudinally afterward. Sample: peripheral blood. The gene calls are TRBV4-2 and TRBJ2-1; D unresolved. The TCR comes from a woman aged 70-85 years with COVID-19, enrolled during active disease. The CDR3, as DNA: TGTGCCAGCAGCCAAGAAAGGAGCCCCTGGGATGAGCAGTTCTTC. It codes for CASSQERSPWDEQFF.